This TCR beta chain appears in the sequencing data of a study of blood T cells in healthy people across ages. Per sample, a minimum of 7 million PBMCs were isolated. For the second PCR, which ran for roughly 7 to 11 cycles, a sample-barcoded 5' primer and a J-beta primer mix were used. TCRdb itself ran the 5' RACE reads through MiXCR, one entry per CDR3 protein. The profile shows some 1,800,000 distinct CDR3 sequences, about two fifths of them singletons. In germline, CDR1 is SGHTA, CDR2 FQGNSA. The CDR3 covers 15 residues. Losses at the gene ends were 6 bases for V and 4 bases for J; bases not matched to a gene: 7.

The sequenced material came from blood. The chain uses TRBV7-2 and TRBJ2-3; 10 bases align to TRBD1. This TCR derives from a human donor in good health. The CDR3: CASRSPGQGPDTQYF. CDR3 bases: TGTGCCAGCAGGTCCCCGGGACAGGGGCCAGATACGCAGTATTTT.